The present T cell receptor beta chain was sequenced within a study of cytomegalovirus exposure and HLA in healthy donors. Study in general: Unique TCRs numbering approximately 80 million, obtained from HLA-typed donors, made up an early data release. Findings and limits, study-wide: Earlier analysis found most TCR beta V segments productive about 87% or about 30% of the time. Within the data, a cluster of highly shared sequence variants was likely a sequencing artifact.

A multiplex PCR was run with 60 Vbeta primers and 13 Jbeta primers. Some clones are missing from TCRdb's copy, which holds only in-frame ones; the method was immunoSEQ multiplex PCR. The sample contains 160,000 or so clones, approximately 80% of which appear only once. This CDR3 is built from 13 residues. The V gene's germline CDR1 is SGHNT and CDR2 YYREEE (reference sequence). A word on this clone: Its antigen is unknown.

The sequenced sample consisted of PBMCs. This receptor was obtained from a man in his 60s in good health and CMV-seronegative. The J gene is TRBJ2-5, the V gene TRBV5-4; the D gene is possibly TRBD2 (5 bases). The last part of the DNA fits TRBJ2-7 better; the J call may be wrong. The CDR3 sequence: CASSLAGYNEQYF. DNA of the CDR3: TGTGCCAGCAGCTTGGCGGGGTATAACGAGCAGTACTTC.